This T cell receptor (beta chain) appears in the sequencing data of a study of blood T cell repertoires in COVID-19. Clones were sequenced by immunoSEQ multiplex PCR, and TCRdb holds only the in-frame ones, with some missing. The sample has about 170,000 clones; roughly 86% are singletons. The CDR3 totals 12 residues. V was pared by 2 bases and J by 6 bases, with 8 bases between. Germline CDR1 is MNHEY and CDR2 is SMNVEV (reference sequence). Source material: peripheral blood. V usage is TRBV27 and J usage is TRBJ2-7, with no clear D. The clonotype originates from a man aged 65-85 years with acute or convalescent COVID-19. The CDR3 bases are TGTGCCAGCAGTTTACTCGGGTCCGAGCAGTACTTC. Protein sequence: CASSLLGSEQYF.